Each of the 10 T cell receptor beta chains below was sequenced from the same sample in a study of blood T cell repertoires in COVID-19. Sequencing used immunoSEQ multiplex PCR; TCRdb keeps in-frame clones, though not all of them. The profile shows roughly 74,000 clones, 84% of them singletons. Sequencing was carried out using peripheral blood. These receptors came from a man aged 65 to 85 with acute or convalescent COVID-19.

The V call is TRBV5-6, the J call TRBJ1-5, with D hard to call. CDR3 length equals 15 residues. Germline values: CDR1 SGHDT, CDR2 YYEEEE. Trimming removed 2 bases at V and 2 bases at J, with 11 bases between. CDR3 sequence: CASSFGRRGNQPQHF. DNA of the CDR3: TGTGCCAGCAGCTTTGGGAGGAGGGGCAATCAGCCCCAGCATTTT.

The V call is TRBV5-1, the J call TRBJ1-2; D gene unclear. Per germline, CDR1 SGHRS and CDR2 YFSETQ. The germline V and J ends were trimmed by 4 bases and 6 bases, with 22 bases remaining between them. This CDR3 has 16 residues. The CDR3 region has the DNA TGCGCCAGCAGCAAGCCTGCCCGGGGAGCCGGTGATGGCTACACCTTC. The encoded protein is CASSKPARGAGDGYTF.

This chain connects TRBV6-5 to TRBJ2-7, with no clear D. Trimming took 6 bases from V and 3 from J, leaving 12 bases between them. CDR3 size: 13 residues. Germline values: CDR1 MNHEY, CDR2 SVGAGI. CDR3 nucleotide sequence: TGTGCCAGCAGCCGCGGATTTAGCTACGAGCAGTACTTC. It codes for CASSRGFSYEQYF.

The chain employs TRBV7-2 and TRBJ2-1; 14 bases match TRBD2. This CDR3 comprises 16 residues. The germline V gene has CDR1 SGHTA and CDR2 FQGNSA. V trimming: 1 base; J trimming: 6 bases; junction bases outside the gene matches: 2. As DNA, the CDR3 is TGTGCCAGCAGCTTAGGACTAGCGGGAGGGGCCAATGAGCAGTTCTTC. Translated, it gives CASSLGLAGGANEQFF.

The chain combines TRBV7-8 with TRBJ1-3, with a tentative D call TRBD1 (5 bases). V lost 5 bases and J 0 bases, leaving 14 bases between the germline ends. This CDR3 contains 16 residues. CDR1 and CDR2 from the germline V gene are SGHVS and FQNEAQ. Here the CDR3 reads CASSREGISSGNTIYF. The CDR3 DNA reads TGTGCCAGCAGCAGAGAGGGGATCAGCTCTGGAAACACCATATATTTT. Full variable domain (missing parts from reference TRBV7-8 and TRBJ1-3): GAGVSQSPRYKVAKRGQDVALRCDPISGHVSLFWYQQALGQGPEFLTYFQNEAQLDKSGLPSDRFFAERPEGSVSTLKIQRTQQEDSAVYLCASSREGISSGNTIYFGEGSWLTVV.

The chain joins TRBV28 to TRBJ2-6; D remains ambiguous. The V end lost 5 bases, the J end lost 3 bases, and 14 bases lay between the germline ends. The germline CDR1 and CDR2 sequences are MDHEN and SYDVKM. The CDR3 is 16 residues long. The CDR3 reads CASSPHRGFGANVLTF. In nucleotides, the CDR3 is TGTGCCAGCAGTCCCCACCGCGGTTTTGGGGCCAACGTCCTGACTTTC.

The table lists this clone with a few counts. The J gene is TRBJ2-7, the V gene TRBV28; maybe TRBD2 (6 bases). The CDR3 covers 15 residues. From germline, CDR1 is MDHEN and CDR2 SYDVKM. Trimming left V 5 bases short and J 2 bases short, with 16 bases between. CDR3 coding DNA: TGTGCCAGCAGTGCCGGGACTCGGATTCCCTACGAGCAGTACTTC. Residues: CASSAGTRIPYEQYF. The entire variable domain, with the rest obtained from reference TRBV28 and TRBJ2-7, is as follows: DVKVTQSSRYLVKRTGEKVFLECVQDMDHENMFWYRQDPGLGLRLIYFSYDVKMKEKGDIPEGYSVSREKKERFSLILESASTNQTSMYLCASSAGTRIPYEQYFGPGTRLTVT.

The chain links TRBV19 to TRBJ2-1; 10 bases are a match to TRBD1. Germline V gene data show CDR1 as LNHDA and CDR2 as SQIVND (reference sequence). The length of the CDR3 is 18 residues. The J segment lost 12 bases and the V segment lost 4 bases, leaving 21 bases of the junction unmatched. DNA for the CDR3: TGTGCCAGTAGTAGAATGAGACAGGGGGCTTCGGATCCCCCTCGGCAGTTCTTC. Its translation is CASSRMRQGASDPPRQFF.

The CDR3 spells CASSSGGGRPNTGELFF. The CDR3 DNA sequence: TGTGCCAGCAGCAGCGGAGGCGGACGACCAAACACCGGGGAGCTGTTTTTT. V is TRBV21-1 and J is TRBJ2-2; the D segment call TRBD2 is taken from the table without a DNA check. TRBV21-1 is listed as a pseudogene. This CDR3 has 17 residues.

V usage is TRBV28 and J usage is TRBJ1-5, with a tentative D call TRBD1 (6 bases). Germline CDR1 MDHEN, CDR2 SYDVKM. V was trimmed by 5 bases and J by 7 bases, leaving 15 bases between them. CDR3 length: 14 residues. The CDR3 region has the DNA TGTGCCAGCAGTGCCGGGGGGGCCCGGCAGCCCCAGCATTTT. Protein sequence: CASSAGGARQPQHF.